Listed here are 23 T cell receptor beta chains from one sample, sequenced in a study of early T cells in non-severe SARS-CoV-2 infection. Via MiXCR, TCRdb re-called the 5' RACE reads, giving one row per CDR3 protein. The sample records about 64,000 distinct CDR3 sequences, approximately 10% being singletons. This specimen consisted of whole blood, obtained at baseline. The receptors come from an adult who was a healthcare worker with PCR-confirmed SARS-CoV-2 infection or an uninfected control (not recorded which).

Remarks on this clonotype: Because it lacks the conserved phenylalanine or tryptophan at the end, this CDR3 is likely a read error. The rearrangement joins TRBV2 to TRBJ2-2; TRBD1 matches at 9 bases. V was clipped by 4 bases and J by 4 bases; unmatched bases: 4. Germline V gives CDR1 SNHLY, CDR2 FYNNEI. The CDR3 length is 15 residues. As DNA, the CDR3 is TGTGCCAGCAGTGTTAGGGACAGGGTCACCGGGGAGCTGTTTTCT. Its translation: CASSVRDRVTGELFS.

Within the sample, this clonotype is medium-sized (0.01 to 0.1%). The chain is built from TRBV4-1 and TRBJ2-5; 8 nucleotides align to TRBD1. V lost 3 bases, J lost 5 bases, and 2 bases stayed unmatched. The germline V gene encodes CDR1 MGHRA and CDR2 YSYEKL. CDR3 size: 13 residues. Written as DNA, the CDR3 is TGCGCCAGCAGCCAGTACAGGGGGGAGACCCAGTACTTC. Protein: CASSQYRGETQYF.

The CDR3 reads CASGRGDRSSSYNSPLHF. DNA of the CDR3: TGTGCCAGTGGACGAGGAGACAGGAGCAGCTCCTATAATTCACCCCTCCACTTT. The chain recombines TRBV12-3 or TRBV12-4 with TRBJ1-6, with D possibly TRBD1 on 6 matching bases. Trimming pared 9 bases from V and 0 bases from J, leaving 21 bases between. CDR3 size: 18 residues.

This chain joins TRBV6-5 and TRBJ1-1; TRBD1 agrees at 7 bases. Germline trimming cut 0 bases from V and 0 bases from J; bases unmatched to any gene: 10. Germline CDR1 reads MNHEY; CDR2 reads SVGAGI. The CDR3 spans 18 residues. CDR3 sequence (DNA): TGTGCCAGCAGTTACTCAAGACAGGGCGCGGGGATGAACACTGAAGCTTTCTTT. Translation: CASSYSRQGAGMNTEAFF.

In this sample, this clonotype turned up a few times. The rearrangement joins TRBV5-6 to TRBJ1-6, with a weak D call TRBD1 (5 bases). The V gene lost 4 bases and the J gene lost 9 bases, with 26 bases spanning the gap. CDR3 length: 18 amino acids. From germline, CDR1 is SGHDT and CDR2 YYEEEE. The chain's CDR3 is CASSAGASGRRIGSPLHF. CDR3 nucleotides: TGTGCCAGCAGCGCCGGGGCATCAGGCCGGCGTATTGGTTCACCCCTCCACTTT. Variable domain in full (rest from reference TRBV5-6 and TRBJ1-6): DAGVTQSPTHLIKTRGQQVTLRCSPKSGHDTVSWYQQALGQGPQFIFQYYEEEERQRGNFPDRFSGHQFPNYSSELNVNALLLGDSALYLCASSAGASGRRIGSPLHFGNGTRLTVT.

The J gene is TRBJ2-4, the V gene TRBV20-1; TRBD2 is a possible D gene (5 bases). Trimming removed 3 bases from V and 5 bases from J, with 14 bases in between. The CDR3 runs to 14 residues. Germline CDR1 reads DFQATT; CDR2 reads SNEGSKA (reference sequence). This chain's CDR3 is CSASRADAQNIQYF. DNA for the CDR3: TGCAGTGCTAGCCGAGCGGACGCCCAAAACATTCAGTACTTC.

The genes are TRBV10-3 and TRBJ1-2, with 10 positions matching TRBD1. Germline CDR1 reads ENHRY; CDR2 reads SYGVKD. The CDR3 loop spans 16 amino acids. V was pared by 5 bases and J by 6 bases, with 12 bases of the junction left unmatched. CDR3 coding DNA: TGTGCCATCAGTCCCATTCGACAGGGGGCTATCCATGGCTACACCTTC. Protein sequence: CAISPIRQGAIHGYTF.

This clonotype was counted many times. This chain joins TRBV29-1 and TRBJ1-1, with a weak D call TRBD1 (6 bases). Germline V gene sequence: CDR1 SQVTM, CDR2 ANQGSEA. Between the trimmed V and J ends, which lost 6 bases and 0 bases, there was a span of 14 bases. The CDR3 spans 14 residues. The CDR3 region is CSVRDNFLNTEAFF. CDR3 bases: TGCAGCGTCCGGGACAACTTCTTGAACACTGAAGCTTTCTTT. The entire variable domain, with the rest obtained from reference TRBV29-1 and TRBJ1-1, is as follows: SAVISQKPSRDICQRGTSLTIQCQVDSQVTMMFWYRQQPGQSLTLIATANQGSEATYESGFVIDKFPISRPNLTFSTLTVSNMSPEDSSIYLCSVRDNFLNTEAFFGQGTRLTVV.

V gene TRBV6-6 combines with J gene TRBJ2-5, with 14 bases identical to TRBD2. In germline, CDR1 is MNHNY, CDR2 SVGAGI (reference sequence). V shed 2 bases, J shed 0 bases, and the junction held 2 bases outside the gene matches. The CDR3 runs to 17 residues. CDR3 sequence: CASSYGTSGGYQETQYF. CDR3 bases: TGTGCCAGCAGTTACGGGACTAGCGGGGGATACCAAGAGACCCAGTACTTC.

The CDR3, as DNA: TGTGCCAGCAGTTCCGACAGGGGCTTGAGCTACACCTTC. Translated, it gives CASSSDRGLSYTF. V usage is TRBV12-3 or TRBV12-4 and J usage is TRBJ1-2; 8 positions match TRBD1. The CDR3 extends over 13 amino acids. V lost 4 bases and J lost 9; bases outside the gene matches: 7.

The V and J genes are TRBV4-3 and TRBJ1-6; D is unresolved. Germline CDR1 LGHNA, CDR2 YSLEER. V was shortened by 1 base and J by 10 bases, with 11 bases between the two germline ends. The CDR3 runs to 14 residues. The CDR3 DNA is TGCGCCAGCAGCCAAGTGGCTTCGGGGTCACCCCTCCACTTT. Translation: CASSQVASGSPLHF.

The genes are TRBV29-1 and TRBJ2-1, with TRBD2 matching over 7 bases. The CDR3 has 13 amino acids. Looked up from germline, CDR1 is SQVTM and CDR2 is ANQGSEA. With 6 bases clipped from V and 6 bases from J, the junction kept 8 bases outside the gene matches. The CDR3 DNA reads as TGCAGCGTCCCGGGACTACTACCCAATGAGCAGTTCTTC. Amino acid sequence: CSVPGLLPNEQFF.

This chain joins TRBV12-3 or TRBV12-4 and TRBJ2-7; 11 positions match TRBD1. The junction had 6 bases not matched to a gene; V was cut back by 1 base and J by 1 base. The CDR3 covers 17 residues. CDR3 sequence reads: CASSLESRDRGSYEQYF. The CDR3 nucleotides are TGTGCCAGCAGTTTAGAGTCCCGGGACAGGGGGTCCTACGAGCAGTACTTC.

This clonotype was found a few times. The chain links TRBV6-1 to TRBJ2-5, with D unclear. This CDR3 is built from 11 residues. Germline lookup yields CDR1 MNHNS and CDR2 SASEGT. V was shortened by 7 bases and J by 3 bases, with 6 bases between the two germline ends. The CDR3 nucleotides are TGTGCCAGCAAGTTGGAAGAGACCCAGTACTTC. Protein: CASKLEETQYF.

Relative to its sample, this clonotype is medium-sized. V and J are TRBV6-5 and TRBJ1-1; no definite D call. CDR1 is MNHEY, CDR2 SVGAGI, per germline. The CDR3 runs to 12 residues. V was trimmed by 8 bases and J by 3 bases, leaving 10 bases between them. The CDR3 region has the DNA TGTGCCAGCGCAGGCTTGTACACTGAAGCTTTCTTT. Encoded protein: CASAGLYTEAFF.

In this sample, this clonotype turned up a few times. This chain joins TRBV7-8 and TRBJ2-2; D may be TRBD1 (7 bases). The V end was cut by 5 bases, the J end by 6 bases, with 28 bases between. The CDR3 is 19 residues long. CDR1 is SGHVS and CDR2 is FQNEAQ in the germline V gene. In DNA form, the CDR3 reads TGTGCCAGCAGCCACGCCGCCACCGGGACTCCGACAGGGTCCGGGGAGCTGTTTTTT. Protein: CASSHAATGTPTGSGELFF.

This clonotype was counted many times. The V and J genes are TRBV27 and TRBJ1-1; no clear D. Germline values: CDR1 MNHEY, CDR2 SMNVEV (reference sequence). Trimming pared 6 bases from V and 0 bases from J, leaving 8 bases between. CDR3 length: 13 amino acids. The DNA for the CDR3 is TGTGCCAGCAGCCCCAATCTGAACACTGAAGCTTTCTTT. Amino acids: CASSPNLNTEAFF.

CDR3 protein: CASSPGTLDTQYF. CDR3 nucleotide sequence: TGTGCCAGCAGCCCAGGGACCCTCGATACGCAGTATTTT. This chain links TRBV7-2 with TRBJ2-3; D possibly uses TRBD1 or TRBD2 (5 bases each). V was clipped by 5 bases and J by 6 bases, with 12 bases between them. In germline, CDR1 is SGHTA, CDR2 FQGNSA. The length of the CDR3 is 13 residues.

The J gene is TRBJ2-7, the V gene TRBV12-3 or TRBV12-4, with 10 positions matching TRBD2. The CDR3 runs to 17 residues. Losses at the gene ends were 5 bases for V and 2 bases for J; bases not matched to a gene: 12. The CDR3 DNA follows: TGTGCCAGCAGTGCCTTAAAAAGCGGGGGGGTACCCTACGAGCAGTACTTC. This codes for CASSALKSGGVPYEQYF.

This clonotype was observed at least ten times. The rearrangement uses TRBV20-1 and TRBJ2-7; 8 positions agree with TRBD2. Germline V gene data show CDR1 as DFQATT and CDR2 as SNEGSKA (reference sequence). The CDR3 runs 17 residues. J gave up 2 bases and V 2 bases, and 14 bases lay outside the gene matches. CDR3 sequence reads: CSARPQYGTRNPYEQYF. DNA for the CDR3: TGCAGTGCTAGACCTCAGTACGGGACTAGAAATCCCTACGAGCAGTACTTC.

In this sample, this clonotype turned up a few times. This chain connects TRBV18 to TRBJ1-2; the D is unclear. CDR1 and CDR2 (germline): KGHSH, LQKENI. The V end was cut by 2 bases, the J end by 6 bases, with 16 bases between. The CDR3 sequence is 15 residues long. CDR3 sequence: CASSPETSNQNGYTF. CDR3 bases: TGTGCCAGCTCACCAGAAACGTCCAACCAAAATGGCTACACCTTC. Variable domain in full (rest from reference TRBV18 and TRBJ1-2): NAGVMQNPRHLVRRRGQEARLRCSPMKGHSHVYWYRQLPEEGLKFMVYLQKENIIDESGMPKERFSAEFPKEGPSILRIQQVVRGDSAAYFCASSPETSNQNGYTFGSGTRLTVV.

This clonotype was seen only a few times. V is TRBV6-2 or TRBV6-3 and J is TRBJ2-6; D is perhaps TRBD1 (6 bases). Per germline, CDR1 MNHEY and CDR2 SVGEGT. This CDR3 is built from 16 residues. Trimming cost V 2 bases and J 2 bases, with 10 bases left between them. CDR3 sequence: CASSYNRAPGANVLTF. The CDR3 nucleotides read TGTGCCAGCAGTTACAACAGGGCCCCTGGGGCCAACGTCCTGACTTTC.

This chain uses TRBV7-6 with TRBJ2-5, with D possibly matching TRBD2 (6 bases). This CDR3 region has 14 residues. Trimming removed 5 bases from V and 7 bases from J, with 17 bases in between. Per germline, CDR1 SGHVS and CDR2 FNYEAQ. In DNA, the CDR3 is TGTGCCAGCAGCCGGGAGCCTCGCGGCGGGACCCAGTACTTC. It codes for CASSREPRGGTQYF.